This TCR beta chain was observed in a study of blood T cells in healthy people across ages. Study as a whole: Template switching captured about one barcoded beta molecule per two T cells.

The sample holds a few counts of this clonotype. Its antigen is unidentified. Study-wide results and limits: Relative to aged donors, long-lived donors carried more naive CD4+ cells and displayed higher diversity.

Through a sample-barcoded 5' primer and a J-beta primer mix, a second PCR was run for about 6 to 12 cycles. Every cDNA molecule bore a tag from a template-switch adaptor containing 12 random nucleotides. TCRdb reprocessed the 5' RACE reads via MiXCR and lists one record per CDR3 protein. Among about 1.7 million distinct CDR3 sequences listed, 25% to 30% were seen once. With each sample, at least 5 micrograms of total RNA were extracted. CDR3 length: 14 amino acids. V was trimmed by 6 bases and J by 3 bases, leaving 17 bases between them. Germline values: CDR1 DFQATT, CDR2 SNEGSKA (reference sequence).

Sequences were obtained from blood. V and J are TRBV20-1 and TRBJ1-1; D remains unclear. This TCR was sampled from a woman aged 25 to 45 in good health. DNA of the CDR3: TGCAGTGCGGTCCCGGATGGAAGGGACACTGAAGCTTTCTTT. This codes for CSAVPDGRDTEAFF.